This T cell receptor (beta chain) emerged from a study of metastatic and nonmetastatic thyroid tumors (dated by TCRdb to 2018 to 2020). General notes on the study: Repertoires from peripheral blood and from tumor or nodule tissue samples of malignant and benign thyroid patients were compared. Study-level results and caveats: In both blood and tumor samples, malignant tumors were reported to have significantly higher TCR beta diversity than benign nodules.

Before undergoing thyroid surgery, none of the patients had been given any kind of treatment. Using T-cell receptor beta sequencing, the researchers looked back retrospectively at clinical samples from patients, gathered between the early 2010s and the late 2010s. CDR1 MNHNS and CDR2 SASEGT were looked up in the germline V gene. The trim is 6 bases for V and 2 bases for J, with a gap of 7 bases between the germline ends. The CDR3 covers 13 residues, taking in both the cysteine and the phenylalanine. Solely the CDR3 DNA is kept, with 39 bases framed from the first base. Library construction relied on PCR. TCRdb lists the instrument as Illumina HiSeq 4000. The TCR beta-chain CDR3 region of each patient was profiled by high-throughput sequencing. As for the authors' bioinformatics: CDR3 differences across clinicopathological groups were used to build a classifier for discriminating distant-metastatic papillary thyroid cancer patients. The Shannon index was used to measure repertoire diversity, and the Morisita-Horn index was used to measure how similar tumor and blood repertoires were. In-frame beta chains were kept once TCRdb had trimmed the public reads at Q25 with fastp and called clones with MiXCR. The V and J calls follow TCRdb's processing rather than the paper's. The sample data list around 70,000 clones, and less than 20% of these were observed just once. The top ten hold over 10% of the sample.

This clone was seen repeatedly, ten times or more. Its antigen remains undetermined. The record has no base qualities; no much larger clone is one base away. This receptor was identified in a female donor with papillary thyroid cancer or a benign thyroid nodule (not recorded which). Some clones in this sample may be carry-over from other donors' samples. This chain is built from TRBV6-1 and TRBJ2-2, with no confident D gene call. The sample consisted of blood. The CDR3 amino acid sequence is: CASSEINTGELFF. The sequenced DNA is TGTGCCAGCAGCGAGATAAACACCGGGGAGCTGTTTTTT.